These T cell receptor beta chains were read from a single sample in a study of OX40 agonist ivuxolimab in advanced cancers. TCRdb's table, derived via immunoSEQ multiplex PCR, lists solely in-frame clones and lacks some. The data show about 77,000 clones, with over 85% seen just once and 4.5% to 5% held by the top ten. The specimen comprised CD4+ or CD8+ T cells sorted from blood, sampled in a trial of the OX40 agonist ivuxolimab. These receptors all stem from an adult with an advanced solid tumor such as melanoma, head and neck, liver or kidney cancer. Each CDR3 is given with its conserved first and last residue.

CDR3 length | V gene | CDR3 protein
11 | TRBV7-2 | CASSFRGTQYF
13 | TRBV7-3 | CASSPDGLYGYTF
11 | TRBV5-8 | CASSLWRGQYF
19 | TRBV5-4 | CASSPDLRREGRGGETQYF
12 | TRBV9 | CASSVEADTQYF
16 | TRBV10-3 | CATHPDGGNGAYEQYF
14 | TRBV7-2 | CASSLRDGIDEQYF
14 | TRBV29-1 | CSVEAVVAGSPQYF
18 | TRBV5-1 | CASSFRPGRGDSGNTIYF
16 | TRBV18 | CASSPPNPAGGVELFF
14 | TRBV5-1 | CASSLEAGGNTIYF
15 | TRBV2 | CASRGGLAETYEQYF
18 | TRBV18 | CASSIQGVPYSGANVLTF
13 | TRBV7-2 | CASSWTGNYGYTF
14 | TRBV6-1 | CASREGGGKNIQYF
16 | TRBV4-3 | CASSQGGGSYNSPLHF
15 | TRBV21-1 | CASKVSGRTTDTQYF
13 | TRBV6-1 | CASSRDGNEKLFF
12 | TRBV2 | CASSRQAYEQYF
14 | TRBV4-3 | CASSQDGVSNIQYF
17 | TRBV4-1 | CASSQDGSGNNYQPQHF
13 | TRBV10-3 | CASAGSYPYEQYF
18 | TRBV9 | CASSPQAGSSSGANVLTF
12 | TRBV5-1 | CASSSPPGELFF
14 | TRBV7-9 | CASSLSGSRNEQFF
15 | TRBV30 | CAWSESGSLNQPQHF
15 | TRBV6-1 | CASSPVGHPNYGYTF
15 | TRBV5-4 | CASSLRGGPTDTQYF
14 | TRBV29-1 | CSANRVVGPDTQYF
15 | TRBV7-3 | CASSRAHRGPYEQYF
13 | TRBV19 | CASRPGGFQPQHF
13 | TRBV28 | CASILQGGRGYTF
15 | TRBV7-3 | CASSLLAGKQETQYF
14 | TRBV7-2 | CASSLALGTDTQYF
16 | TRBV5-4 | CASSLAGTGGYNEQFF
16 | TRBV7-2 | CASSPGLAGAGDTQYF
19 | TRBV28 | CASSGLVPGGRGAYNEQFF
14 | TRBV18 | CASSPFPGGEKLFF
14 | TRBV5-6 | CASSAGGNSYGYTF
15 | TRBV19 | CASSMRGRVGNEQFF